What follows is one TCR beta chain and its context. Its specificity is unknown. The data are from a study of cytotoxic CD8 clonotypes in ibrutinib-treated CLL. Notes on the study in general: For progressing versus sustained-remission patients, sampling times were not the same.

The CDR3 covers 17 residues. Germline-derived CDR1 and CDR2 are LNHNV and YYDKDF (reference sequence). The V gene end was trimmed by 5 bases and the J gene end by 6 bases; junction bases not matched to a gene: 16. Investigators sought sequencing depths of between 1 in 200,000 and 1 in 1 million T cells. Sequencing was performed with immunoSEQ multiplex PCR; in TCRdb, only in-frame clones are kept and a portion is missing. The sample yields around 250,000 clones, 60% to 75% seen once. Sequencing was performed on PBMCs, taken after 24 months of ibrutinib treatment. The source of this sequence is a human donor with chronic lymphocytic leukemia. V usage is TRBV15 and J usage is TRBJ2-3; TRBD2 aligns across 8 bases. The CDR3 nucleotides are TGTGCCACCAGCCCCCGGGAGACAGCGGGAGCAGGCGATACGCAGTATTTT. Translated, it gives CATSPRETAGAGDTQYF.